The sequence of this T cell receptor beta chain was determined in a study of cytomegalovirus exposure and HLA in healthy donors. With 4 bases clipped from V and 1 base from J, the junction kept 1 base outside the gene matches. Germline CDR1 reads MNHEY; CDR2 reads SMNVEV (reference sequence). This CDR3 has 13 amino acids. This clone was found a few times. Use of 60 Vbeta and 13 Jbeta primers characterized the PCR. Assay: immunoSEQ multiplex PCR; the TCRdb copy retains only in-frame clones and omits some. Of about 190,000 clones listed, around 87% were seen once; the top ten hold approximately 1.5%. The sample was PBMCs. V usage is TRBV27 and J usage is TRBJ2-7; TRBD1 agrees at 7 bases. This TCR derives from a woman aged 18-29 years in good health and CMV-seronegative. The CDR3 loop reads CASSSGQSYEQYF. DNA of the CDR3: TGTGCCAGCAGTTCGGGACAGTCCTACGAGCAGTACTTC.